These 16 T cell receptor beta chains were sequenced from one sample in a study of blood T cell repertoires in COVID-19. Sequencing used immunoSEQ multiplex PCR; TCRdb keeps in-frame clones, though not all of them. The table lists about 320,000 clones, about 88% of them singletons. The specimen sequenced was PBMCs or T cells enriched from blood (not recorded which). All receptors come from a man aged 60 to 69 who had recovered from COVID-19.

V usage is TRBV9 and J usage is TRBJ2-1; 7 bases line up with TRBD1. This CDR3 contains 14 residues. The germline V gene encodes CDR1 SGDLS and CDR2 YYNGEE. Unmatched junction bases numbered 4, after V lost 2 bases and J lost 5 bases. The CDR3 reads CASSVGTVNNEQFF. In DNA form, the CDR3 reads TGTGCCAGCAGCGTTGGGACAGTGAACAATGAGCAGTTCTTC.

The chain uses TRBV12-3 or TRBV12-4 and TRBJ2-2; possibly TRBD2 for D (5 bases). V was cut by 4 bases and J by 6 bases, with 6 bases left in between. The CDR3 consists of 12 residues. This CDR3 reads CASSSGAGELFF. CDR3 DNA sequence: TGTGCCAGCAGTTCCGGGGCCGGGGAGCTGTTTTTT.

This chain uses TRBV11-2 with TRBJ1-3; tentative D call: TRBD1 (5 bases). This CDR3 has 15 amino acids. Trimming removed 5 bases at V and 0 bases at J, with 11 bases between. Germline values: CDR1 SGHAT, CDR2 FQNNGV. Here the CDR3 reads CASSPQGISGNTIYF. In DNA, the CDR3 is TGTGCCAGCAGCCCGCAGGGAATCTCTGGAAACACCATATATTTT.

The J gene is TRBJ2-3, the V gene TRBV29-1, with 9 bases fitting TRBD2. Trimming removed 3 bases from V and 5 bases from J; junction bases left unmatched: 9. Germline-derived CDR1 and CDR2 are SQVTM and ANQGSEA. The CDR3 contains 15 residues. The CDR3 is CSVDTVLAGRDTQYF. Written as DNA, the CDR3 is TGCAGCGTTGATACCGTACTAGCGGGTAGAGATACGCAGTATTTT.

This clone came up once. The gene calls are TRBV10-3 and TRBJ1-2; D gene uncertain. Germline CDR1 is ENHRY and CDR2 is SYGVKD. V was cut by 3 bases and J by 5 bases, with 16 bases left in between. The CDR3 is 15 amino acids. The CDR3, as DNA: TGTGCCATCAGTGAAAACCCGGGGAGCGGTTATGGCTACACCTTC. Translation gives CAISENPGSGYGYTF.

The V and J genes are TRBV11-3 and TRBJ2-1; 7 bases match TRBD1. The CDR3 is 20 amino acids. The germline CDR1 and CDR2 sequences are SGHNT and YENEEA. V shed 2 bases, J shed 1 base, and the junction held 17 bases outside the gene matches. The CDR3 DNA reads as TGTGCCAGCAGCTTACTAACGGGGCCTACAGGGGTGTCTTCCTACAATGAGCAGTTCTTC. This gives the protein CASSLLTGPTGVSSYNEQFF.

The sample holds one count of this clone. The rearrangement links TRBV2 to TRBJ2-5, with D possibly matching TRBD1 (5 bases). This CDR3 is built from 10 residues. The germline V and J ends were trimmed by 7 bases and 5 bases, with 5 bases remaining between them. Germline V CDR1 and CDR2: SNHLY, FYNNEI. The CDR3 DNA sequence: TGTGCCAGCAAGGGGGAGACCCAGTACTTC. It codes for CASKGETQYF.

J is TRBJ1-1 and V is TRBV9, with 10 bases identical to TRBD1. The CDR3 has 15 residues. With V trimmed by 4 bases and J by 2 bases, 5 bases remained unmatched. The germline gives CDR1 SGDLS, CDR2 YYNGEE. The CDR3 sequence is CASSTPTGGNTEAFF. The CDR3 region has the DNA TGTGCCAGCAGCACCCCGACAGGGGGCAACACTGAAGCTTTCTTT.

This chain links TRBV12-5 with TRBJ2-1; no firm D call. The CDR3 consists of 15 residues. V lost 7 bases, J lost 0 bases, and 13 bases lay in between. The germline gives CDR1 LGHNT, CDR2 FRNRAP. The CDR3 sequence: CASAPGRSSYNEQFF. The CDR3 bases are TGTGCTAGTGCCCCCGGTAGAAGCTCCTACAATGAGCAGTTCTTC.

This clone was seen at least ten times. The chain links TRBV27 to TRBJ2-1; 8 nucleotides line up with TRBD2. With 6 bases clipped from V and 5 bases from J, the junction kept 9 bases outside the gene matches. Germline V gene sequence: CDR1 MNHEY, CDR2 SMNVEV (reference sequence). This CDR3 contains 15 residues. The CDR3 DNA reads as TGTGCCAGCAGAAAGGCGGGGGGCCGAAACAATGAGCAGTTCTTC. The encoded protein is CASRKAGGRNNEQFF.

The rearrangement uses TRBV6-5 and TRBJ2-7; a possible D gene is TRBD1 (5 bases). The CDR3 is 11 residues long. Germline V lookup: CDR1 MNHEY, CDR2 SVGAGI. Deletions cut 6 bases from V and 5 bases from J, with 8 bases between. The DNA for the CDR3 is TGTGCCAGCAGCCCAGGGCACGAGCAGTACTTC. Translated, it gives CASSPGHEQYF.

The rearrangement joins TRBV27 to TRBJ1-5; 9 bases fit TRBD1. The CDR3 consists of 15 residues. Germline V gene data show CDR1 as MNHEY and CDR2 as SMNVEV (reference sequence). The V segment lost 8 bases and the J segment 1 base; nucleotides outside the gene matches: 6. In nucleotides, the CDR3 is TGTGCCAGCGGCCCCGGGACAGGGAGCAATCAGCCCCAGCATTTT. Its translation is CASGPGTGSNQPQHF.

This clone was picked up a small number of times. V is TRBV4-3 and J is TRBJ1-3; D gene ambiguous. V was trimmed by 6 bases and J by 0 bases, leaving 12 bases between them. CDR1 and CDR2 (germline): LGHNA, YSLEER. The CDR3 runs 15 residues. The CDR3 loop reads CASSPGYLSGNTIYF. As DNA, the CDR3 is TGCGCCAGCAGTCCAGGTTACCTCTCTGGAAACACCATATATTTT.

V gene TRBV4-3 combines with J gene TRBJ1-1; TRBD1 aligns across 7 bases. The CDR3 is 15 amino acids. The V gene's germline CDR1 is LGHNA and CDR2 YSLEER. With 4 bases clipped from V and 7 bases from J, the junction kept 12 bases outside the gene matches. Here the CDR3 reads CASSRDRSGTVEAFF. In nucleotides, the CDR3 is TGCGCCAGCAGCCGAGATAGGAGTGGGACAGTTGAAGCTTTCTTT.

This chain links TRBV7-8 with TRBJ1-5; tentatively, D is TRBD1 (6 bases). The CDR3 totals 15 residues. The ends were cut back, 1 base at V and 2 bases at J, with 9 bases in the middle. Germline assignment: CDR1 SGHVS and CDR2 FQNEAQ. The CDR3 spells CASSLDRARNQPQHF. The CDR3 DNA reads TGTGCCAGCAGCTTAGACAGGGCGCGCAATCAGCCCCAGCATTTT.

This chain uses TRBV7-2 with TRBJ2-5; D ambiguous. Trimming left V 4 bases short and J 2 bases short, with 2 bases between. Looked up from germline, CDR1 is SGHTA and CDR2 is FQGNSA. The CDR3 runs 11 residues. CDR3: CASSSQETQYF. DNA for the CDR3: TGTGCCAGCAGCTCTCAAGAGACCCAGTACTTC.